The T cell receptor (beta chain) under discussion was sequenced for a study of a mutant IDH1 vaccine in newly diagnosed glioma. About the research overall: The study gave patients eight vaccinations in weeks 1, 3, 5, 7, 11, 15, 19, 23. Most patients had received both radiotherapy and temozolomide, the prior options being radiotherapy, temozolomide, or both.

Sample time point: week 23, last vaccination. Every vaccination contained 300 ug of the mutant IDH1 20-mer peptide and was paired with topical imiquimod. Donor tumors were new WHO grade 3 or 4 IDH1-mutant, ATRX-lost astrocytomas. The germline gives CDR1 SGDLS, CDR2 YYNGEE. J was trimmed by 6 bases and V by 0 bases; bases with no gene match: 5. The CDR3 totals 15 residues. The table came from immunoSEQ multiplex PCR; TCRdb's copy has only in-frame clones and leaves some out. Among just over 65,000 clones listed, nearly 85% were seen once. Of note for this clone: Its specificity is not known.

The receptor was derived from a man in his late teens or twenties with glioma. The material sequenced was PBMCs, taken from a glioma patient whose treatment included an IDH1 peptide vaccine. This chain connects TRBV9 to TRBJ2-1, with 8 bases lining up with TRBD2. CDR3 residues: CASSVEWGLGNEQFF. CDR3 nucleotides: TGTGCCAGCAGCGTAGAATGGGGACTAGGCAATGAGCAGTTCTTC. Full variable domain (remainder filled in from reference TRBV9 and TRBJ2-1): DSGVTQTPKHLITATGQRVTLRCSPRSGDLSVYWYQQSLDQGLQFLIQYYNGEERAKGNILERFSAQQFPDLHSELNLSSLELGDSALYFCASSVEWGLGNEQFFGPGTRLTVL.